This T cell receptor beta chain was profiled in a study of T cells in tuberculosis. The wider study: Sequenced TCRs come from CD1B-GMM tetramer-binding T cells. Broader study findings: Low-affinity CD1B-GMM tetramer-binding T cells may have been missed.

The V gene's germline CDR1 is LNHNV and CDR2 YYDKDF (reference sequence). Trimming cost V 1 base and J 1 base, with 10 bases left between them. The CDR3 is 16 amino acids. Thawed, overnight-rested PBMC were stained with GMM-loaded CD1B tetramer, viability dye and anti-CD3, then sorted. The CD1B tetramers carried C32 glucose monomycolate purified from Rhodococcus equi. Approximately 100,000 tetramer-negative cells were sorted from each donor. No alpha-beta pairing information exists for these sequences. The table came from immunoSEQ multiplex PCR; TCRdb's copy has only in-frame clones and leaves some out. Of approximately 59,000 clones in the sample, under 90% were seen once.

This receptor was identified in an adult woman with latent tuberculosis. The V gene is TRBV15, the J gene TRBJ1-4; D is perhaps TRBD1 (5 bases). The sequencing sample was made of CD1b-GMM tetramer-negative cells sorted from PBMCs. Here the CDR3 reads CATSRGDFGTNEKLFF. In DNA form, the CDR3 reads TGTGCCACCAGCAGAGGGGACTTTGGAACTAATGAAAAACTGTTTTTT.